This T cell receptor (beta chain) stems from a study of CD8+CD57+ T cells in acquired aplastic anemia. Sequencing involved patients with CD8+CD57+ cell expansion previously shown by flow cytometry. Genomic DNA constituted the template upon which TCR beta VDJ and CDR3 profiling was performed. TCRdb re-called the reads through MiXCR, storing one row per CDR3 protein. The repertoire consists of approximately 160,000 distinct CDR3 sequences, with roughly 50% occurring once and the leading ten covering 2.5% to 3.5%. This clonotype has more than one count but fewer than ten. This may come from a read error, since a much larger clone is one base off. This CDR3 is 12 amino acids long. Trimming left V 5 bases short and J 1 base short, with 8 bases between. Germline values: CDR1 DFQATT, CDR2 SNEGSKA (reference sequence).

The receptor comes from a human donor with aplastic anemia. Source material: sorted CD4+, CD8+, or CD8+CD57+ T cells (not recorded which) from PBMCs. V and J are TRBV20-1 and TRBJ1-1; D gene ambiguous. CDR3 protein: CSAASRNTEAFF. The CDR3 DNA follows: TGCAGTGCTGCGAGCAGGAACACTGAAGCTTTCTTT.